A selection of T cell receptor beta chains follows, all from one sample in a study of cytomegalovirus exposure and HLA in healthy donors. Some clones are missing from TCRdb's copy, which holds only in-frame ones; the method was immunoSEQ multiplex PCR. The top ten hold about 0.75% of the sample, which has 120,000 to 150,000 clones, about nine tenths seen once. Sequencing was performed on PBMCs. The receptors here all came from a man between 18 and 29 years old in good health and CMV-seronegative. Each CDR3 is given without its conserved first and last residue.

V gene: TRBV19
J gene: TRBJ1-2
CDR3 protein: ASSSGGSGYGYT

V gene: TRBV7-8
J gene: TRBJ1-1
CDR3 protein: ASSLVGVHMNTEAF

V gene: TRBV27
J gene: TRBJ2-7
CDR3 protein: ASSFTGVGEQY

V gene: TRBV14
J gene: TRBJ2-5
CDR3 protein: ASSQVVWETQY

V gene: TRBV9
J gene: TRBJ2-5
CDR3 protein: ASSSTGRETQY

V gene: TRBV14
J gene: TRBJ2-7
CDR3 protein: ASSQLLAGGPYEQY

V gene: TRBV6-6
J gene: TRBJ1-4
CDR3 protein: ASNRQLEEEKLF

V gene: TRBV6-1
J gene: TRBJ1-1
CDR3 protein: ASSEVVGGQGRNTEAF

V gene: TRBV27
J gene: TRBJ2-5
CDR3 protein: ASSLSLAGGQETQY

V gene: TRBV2
J gene: TRBJ2-5
CDR3 protein: ASRIRDFLVETQY

V gene: TRBV4-1
J gene: TRBJ2-1
CDR3 protein: ASSQEPLGYNEQF

V gene: TRBV5-1
J gene: TRBJ2-7
CDR3 protein: ASSFRQGNEQY

V gene: TRBV6-5
J gene: TRBJ2-1
CDR3 protein: ASSGYRGSDEQF

V gene: TRBV6-5
J gene: TRBJ2-3
CDR3 protein: ASSWRQGEDTDTQY

V gene: TRBV6-1
J gene: TRBJ2-3
CDR3 protein: ASSVLGSVADTQY

V gene: TRBV19
J gene: TRBJ1-4
CDR3 protein: ASMVDSPNEKLF

V gene: TRBV7-2
J gene: TRBJ2-3
CDR3 protein: ASSHRGQYTDTQY

V gene: TRBV7-9
J gene: TRBJ2-7
CDR3 protein: ASSNRQAYEQY